This entry features one T cell receptor (beta chain) sequence. Its cognate antigen is unknown. From germline, CDR1 is MDHEN and CDR2 SYDVKM. The CDR3 runs 15 residues. V lost 6 bases to trimming and J lost 1 base; unmatched junction nucleotides: 6. This sample was included in a study of OX40 agonist ivuxolimab in advanced cancers. Study-wide points: Doses of 0.1 to 3.0 mg/kg were accompanied by clonal expansion of CD4+ and CD8+ blood T cells by week 6.

Some clones are missing from TCRdb's copy, which holds only in-frame ones; the method was immunoSEQ multiplex PCR. The sample lists approximately 90,000 clones, about 89% occurring once. The clonotype originates from an adult with an advanced solid tumor such as melanoma, head and neck, liver or kidney cancer. The sample consisted of CD4+ or CD8+ T cells sorted from blood, taken in a trial of the OX40 agonist ivuxolimab. V and J are TRBV28 and TRBJ1-1; 9 bases map to TRBD1. CDR3 sequence reads: CASRPTGQGNTEAFF. The CDR3 bases are TGTGCCAGCAGGCCAACGGGACAGGGGAACACTGAAGCTTTCTTT.